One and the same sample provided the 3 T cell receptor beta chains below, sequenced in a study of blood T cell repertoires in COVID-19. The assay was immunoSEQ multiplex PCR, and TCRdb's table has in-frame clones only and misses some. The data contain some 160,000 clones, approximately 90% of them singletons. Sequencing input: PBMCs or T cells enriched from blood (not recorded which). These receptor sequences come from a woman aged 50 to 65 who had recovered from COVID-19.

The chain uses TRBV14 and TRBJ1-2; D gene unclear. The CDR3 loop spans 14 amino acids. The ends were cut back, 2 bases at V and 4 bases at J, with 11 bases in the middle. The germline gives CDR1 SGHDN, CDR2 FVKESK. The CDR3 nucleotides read TGTGCCAGCAGCCAAACGACGACACTCTATGGCTACACCTTC. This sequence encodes CASSQTTTLYGYTF. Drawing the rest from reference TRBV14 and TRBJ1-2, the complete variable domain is EAGVTQFPSHSVIEKGQTVTLRCDPISGHDNLYWYRRVMGKEIKFLLHFVKESKQDESGMPNNRFLAERTGGTYSTLKVQPAELEDSGVYFCASSQTTTLYGYTFGSGTRLTVV.

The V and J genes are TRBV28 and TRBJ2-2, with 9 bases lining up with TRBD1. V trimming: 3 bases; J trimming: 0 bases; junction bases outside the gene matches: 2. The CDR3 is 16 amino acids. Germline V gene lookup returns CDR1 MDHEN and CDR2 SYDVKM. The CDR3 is CASSFWDRANTGELFF. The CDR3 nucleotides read TGTGCCAGCAGTTTTTGGGACAGGGCGAACACCGGGGAGCTGTTTTTT.

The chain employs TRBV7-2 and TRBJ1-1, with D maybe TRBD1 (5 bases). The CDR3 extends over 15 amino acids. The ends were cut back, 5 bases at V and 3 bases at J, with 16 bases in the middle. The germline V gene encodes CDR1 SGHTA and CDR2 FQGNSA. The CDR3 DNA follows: TGTGCCAGCAGCCTGAGCCCGACAGAGTACACTGAAGCTTTCTTT. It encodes CASSLSPTEYTEAFF.